The clone carrying this TCR beta chain was seen at least ten times. Its specificity is unknown. The sample originates from a study of T cells in Graves' hyperthyroidism and ophthalmopathy. Patients with uncontrolled infections, other autoimmune diseases, pregnancy or lactation were excluded. V lost 4 bases, J lost 2 bases, and 9 bases lay in between. The germline CDR1 and CDR2 sequences are LGHDT and YNNKEL (reference sequence). CDR3 size: 13 residues. Study-level findings and limits: Most thyroid clonotypes expanded above 0.001 appeared in blood too. Ophthalmopathy could be told apart from stable hyperthyroidism with a 13 V-J model.

RNA transcripts were the template for amplifying TCR beta CDR3 regions. The HTBI primer set was used in a first-round RT-PCR of the TCR CDR3. TCRdb re-called the multiplex PCR reads through MiXCR, storing one row per CDR3 protein. The data show approximately 690,000 distinct CDR3 sequences, more than 20% seen once. The sample comprised blood. The source of this sequence is a man aged 30 to 45 with Graves' ophthalmopathy. This rearrangement joins TRBV3-1 to TRBJ2-7; D may be TRBD1 (6 bases). This CDR3 reads CASSPQGPYEQYF. DNA for the CDR3: TGTGCCAGCAGCCCCCAGGGGCCCTACGAGCAGTACTTC.